The T cell receptor (beta chain) described here comes from a study of breast tumors, draining lymph nodes, adjacent tissues. Findings and limits, study-wide: Most tumor T cells seemingly derive from lymph node, then expand in tumor. Tumor repertoires ranked between lymph nodes and nontumor tissue in diversity, with V and J gene preferences. Luminal-like breast cancer showed significantly higher tumor–nontumor repertoire similarity than basal-like. The lymph node origin of tumor T cells was framed as consistent with a hypothesis, not demonstrated.

Breast cancer patients provided tissue from their axillary draining lymph nodes. Trimming at V came to 5 bases and at J to 5 bases, leaving 13 bases not matched to a gene. The CDR3 totals 18 residues. Germline V lookup: CDR1 SGHVS, CDR2 FNYEAQ. TCRdb used MiXCR to reprocess the multiplex PCR reads, holding one entry per CDR3 protein. The table lists some 150,000 distinct CDR3 sequences, under 25% of them singletons. This clonotype has at least ten counts. Antigen specificity is unknown. Specimen: axillary lymph node tissue. The TCR sequence derives from a female donor with breast cancer. Some clones in this sample may be carry-over from other donors' samples. The chain is built from TRBV7-6 and TRBJ2-5, with TRBD2 matching over 14 bases. The CDR3 region is CASSLRIGTSGSLETQYF. The CDR3 DNA sequence: TGTGCCAGCAGCCTAAGAATCGGGACTAGCGGGAGCTTGGAGACCCAGTACTTC.